This TCR beta chain was captured in a study of shared T cell receptors in the human thymus. Repertoires were generated with immunoSEQ multiplex PCR, while TCRdb's copy carries only in-frame clones and drops some. The profile shows about 380,000 clones, roughly 94% of them singletons. The V end was cut by 3 bases, the J end by 3 bases, with 16 bases between. This CDR3 region has 16 residues. Germline V gene lookup returns CDR1 SGHDT and CDR2 YYEEEE. The sequenced sample consisted of thymocytes. The V call is TRBV5-6, the J call TRBJ2-4; D uncertain. This TCR derives from a human donor. The chain's CDR3 is CASSWAAVLGKNIQYF. Written as DNA, the CDR3 is TGTGCCAGCAGCTGGGCCGCGGTTTTAGGCAAAAACATTCAGTACTTC.